This T cell receptor beta chain was obtained from a study of shared clonotypes between healthy human individuals. Each replicate PCR on the sorted subsets used 200 ng DNA (approximately 33,000 T cell genomes). Some clones are missing from TCRdb's copy, which holds only in-frame ones; the method was immunoSEQ multiplex PCR. This sample has about 2.5 million clones, with around 90% found just once. As regards this clone: Antigen specificity is unknown.

Study results and caveats: Estimated richness values were generally larger in naive subsets than in memory subsets.

Germline V gene sequence: CDR1 SNHLY, CDR2 FYNNEI. The CDR3 covers 14 residues. Trimming cost V 3 bases and J 3 bases; bases outside gene matches: 3. J is TRBJ2-7 and V is TRBV2; 9 bases align to TRBD1. The receptor's source is a man aged 18 to 29 in good health. Some clones in this sample may be carry-over from other donors' samples. Sequencing input: naive CD4+ T cells from PBMCs. Subset: CD45RA+ positively selected. CDR3 sequence (DNA): TGTGCCAGCAGTGAGGCGGGACAGGGCTACGAGCAGTACTTC. Translated: CASSEAGQGYEQYF.